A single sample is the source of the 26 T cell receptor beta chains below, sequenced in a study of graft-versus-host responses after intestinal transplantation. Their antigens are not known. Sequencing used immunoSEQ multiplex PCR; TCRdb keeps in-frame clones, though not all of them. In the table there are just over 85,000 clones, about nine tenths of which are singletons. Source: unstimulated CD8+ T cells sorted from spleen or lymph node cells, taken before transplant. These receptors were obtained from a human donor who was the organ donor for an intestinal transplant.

The CDR3 sequence is CASSLYLRGVQETQYF. CDR3 sequence (DNA): TGTGCCAGCAGCTTATATTTGCGGGGGGTACAAGAGACCCAGTACTTC. The chain recombines TRBV7-2 with TRBJ2-5; 8 nucleotides match TRBD2. Trimming cost V 2 bases and J 2 bases; bases outside gene matches: 7. This CDR3 contains 16 residues. Germline V gene sequence: CDR1 SGHTA, CDR2 FQGNSA.

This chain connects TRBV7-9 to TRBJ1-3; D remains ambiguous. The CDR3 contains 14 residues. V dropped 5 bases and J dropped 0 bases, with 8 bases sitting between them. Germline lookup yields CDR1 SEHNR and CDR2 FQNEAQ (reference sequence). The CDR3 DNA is TGTGCCAGCAGCCCAAGGAGCTCTGGAAACACCATATATTTT. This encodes CASSPRSSGNTIYF.

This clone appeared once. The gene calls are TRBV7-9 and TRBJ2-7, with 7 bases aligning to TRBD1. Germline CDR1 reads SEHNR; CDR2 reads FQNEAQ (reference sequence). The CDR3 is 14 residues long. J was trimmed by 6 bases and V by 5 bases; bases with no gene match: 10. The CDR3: CASSPPKPGGEQYF. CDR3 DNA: TGTGCCAGCAGCCCCCCAAAGCCAGGGGGCGAGCAGTACTTC.

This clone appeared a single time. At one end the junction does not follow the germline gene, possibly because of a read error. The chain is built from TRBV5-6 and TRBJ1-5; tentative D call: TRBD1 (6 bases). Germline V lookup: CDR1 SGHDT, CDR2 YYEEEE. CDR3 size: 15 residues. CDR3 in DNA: TGTGCCAGCGGCTTTGGTTTGCAGGGGAATCAGCCCCAGCATTTT. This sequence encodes CASGFGLQGNQPQHF.

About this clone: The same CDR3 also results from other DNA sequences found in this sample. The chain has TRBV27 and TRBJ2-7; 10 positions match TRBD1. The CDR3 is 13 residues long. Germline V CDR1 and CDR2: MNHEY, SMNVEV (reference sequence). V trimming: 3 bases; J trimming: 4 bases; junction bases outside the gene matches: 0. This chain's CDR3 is CASSLDRGYEQYF. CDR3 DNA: TGTGCCAGCAGTTTGGACAGGGGGTACGAGCAGTACTTC.

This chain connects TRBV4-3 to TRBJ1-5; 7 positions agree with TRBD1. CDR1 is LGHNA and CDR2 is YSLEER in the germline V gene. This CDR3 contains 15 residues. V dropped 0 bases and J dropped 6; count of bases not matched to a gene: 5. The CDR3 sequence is CASSQDRGLIQPQHF. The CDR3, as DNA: TGCGCCAGCAGCCAAGATAGGGGGCTCATTCAGCCCCAGCATTTT.

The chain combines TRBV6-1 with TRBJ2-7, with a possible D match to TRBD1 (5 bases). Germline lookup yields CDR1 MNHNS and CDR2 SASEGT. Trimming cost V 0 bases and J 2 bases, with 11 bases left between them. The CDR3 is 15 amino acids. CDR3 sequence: CASSEAQRGTYEQYF. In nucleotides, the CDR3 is TGTGCCAGCAGTGAAGCGCAAAGGGGTACCTACGAGCAGTACTTC.

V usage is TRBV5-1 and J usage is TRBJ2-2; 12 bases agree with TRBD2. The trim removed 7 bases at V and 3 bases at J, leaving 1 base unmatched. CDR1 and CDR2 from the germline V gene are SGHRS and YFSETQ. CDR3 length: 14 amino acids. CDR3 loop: CASRTSGDTGELFF. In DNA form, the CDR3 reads TGCGCCAGCCGGACTAGCGGGGACACCGGGGAGCTGTTTTTT.

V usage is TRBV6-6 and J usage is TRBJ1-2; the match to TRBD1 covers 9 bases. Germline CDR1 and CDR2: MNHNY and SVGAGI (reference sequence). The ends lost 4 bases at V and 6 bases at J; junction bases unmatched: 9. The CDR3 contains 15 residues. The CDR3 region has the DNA TGTGCCAGCAGTTCCAACCGGGACAGGGTTCATGGCTACACCTTC. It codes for CASSSNRDRVHGYTF.

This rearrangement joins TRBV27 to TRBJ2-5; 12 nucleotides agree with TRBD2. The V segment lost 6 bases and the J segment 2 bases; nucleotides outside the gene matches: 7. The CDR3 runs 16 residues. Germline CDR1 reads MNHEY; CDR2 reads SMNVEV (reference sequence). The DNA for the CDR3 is TGTGCCAGCAGCCTGCGGACTAGCGGGGCTCAAGAGACCCAGTACTTC. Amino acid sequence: CASSLRTSGAQETQYF.

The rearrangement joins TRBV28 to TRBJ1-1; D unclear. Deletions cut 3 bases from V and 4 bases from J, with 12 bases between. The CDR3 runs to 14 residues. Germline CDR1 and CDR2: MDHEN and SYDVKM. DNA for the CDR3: TGTGCCAGCAGTTTTTTTACAGAGGGCACTGAAGCTTTCTTT. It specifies CASSFFTEGTEAFF.

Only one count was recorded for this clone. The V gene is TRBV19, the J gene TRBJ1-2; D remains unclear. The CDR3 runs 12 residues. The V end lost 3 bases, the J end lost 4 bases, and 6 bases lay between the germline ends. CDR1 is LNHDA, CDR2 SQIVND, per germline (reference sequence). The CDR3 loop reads CASSIPSYGYTF. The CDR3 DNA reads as TGTGCCAGTAGTATCCCCAGCTATGGCTACACCTTC. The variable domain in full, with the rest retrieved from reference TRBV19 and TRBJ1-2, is DGGITQSPKYLFRKEGQNVTLSCEQNLNHDAMYWYRQDPGQGLRLIYYSQIVNDFQKGDIAEGYSVSREKKESFPLTVTSAQKNPTAFYLCASSIPSYGYTFGSGTRLTVV.

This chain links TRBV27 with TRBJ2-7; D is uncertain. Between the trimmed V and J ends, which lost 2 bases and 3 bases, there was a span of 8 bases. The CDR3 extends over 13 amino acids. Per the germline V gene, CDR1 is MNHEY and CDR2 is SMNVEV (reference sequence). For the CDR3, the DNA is TGTGCCAGCAGTTTAGGCCGGGTCTACGAGCAGTACTTC. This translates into CASSLGRVYEQYF.

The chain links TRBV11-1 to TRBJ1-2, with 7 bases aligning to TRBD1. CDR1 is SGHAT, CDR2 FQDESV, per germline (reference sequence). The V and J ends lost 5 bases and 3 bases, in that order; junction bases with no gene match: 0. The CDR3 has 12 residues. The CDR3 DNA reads TGTGCCAGCAGCACAGGGGACTATGGCTACACCTTC. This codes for CASSTGDYGYTF.

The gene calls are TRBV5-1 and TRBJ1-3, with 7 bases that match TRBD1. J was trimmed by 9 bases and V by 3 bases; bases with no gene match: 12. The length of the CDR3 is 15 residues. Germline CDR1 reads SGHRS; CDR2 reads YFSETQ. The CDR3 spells CASSSGDSSLGTIYF. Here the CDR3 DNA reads TGCGCCAGCAGCTCGGGGGACAGTTCACTTGGCACCATATATTTT. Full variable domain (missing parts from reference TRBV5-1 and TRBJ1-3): KAGVTQTPRYLIKTRGQQVTLSCSPISGHRSVSWYQQTPGQGLQFLFEYFSETQRNKGNFPGRFSGRQFSNSRSEMNVSTLELGDSALYLCASSSGDSSLGTIYFGEGSWLTVV.

The CDR3 spells CASSSTGDEQYF. The CDR3 nucleotides read TGTGCCAGCAGCTCAACCGGGGACGAGCAGTACTTC. The chain links TRBV11-2 to TRBJ2-7; possible D gene TRBD2, 5 bases. The CDR3 has 12 residues. The germline V gene encodes CDR1 SGHAT and CDR2 FQNNGV. The V gene lost 4 bases and the J gene lost 5 bases, with 9 bases spanning the gap.

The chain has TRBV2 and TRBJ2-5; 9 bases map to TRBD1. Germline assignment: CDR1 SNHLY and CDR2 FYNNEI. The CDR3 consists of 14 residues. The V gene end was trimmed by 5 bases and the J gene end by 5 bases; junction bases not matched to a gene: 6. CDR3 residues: CASSQTGGEETQYF. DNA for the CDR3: TGTGCCAGCAGTCAGACAGGGGGTGAGGAGACCCAGTACTTC.

CDR3: CASSPPGGLKLFF. DNA of the CDR3: TGTGCCAGCAGCCCCCCGGGGGGGTTGAAACTGTTTTTT. The chain employs TRBV11-2 and TRBJ1-4; a possible D gene is TRBD1 (5 bases). V was clipped by 5 bases and J by 11 bases, with 15 bases between them. The germline V gene has CDR1 SGHAT and CDR2 FQNNGV. CDR3 length: 13 residues.

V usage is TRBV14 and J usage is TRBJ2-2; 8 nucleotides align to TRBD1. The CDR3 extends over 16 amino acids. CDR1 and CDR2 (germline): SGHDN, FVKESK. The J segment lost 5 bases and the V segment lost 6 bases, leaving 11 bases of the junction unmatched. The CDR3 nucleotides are TGTGCCAGCAGACGCTGGGACAGGACGGGAACCGGGGAGCTGTTTTTT. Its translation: CASRRWDRTGTGELFF.

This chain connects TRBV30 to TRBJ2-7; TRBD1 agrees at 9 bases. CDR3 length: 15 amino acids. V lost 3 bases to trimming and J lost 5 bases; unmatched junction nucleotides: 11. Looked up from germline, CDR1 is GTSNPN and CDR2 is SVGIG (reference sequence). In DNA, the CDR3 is TGTGCCTGGAGAGGGGGCCGGGACAGGGTTAACGAGCAGTACTTC. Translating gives CAWRGGRDRVNEQYF.

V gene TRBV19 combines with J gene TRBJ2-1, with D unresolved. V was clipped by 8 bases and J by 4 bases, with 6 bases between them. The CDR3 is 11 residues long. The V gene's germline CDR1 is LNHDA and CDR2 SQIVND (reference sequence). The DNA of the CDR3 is TGTGCCAGTGACAATTACAATGAGCAGTTCTTC. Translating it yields CASDNYNEQFF.

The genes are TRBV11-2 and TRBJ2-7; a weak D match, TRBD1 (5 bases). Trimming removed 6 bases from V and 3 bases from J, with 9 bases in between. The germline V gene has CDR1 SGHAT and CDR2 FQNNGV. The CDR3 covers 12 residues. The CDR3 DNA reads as TGTGCCAGCAGTGGACACAACTACGAGCAGTACTTC. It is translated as CASSGHNYEQYF.

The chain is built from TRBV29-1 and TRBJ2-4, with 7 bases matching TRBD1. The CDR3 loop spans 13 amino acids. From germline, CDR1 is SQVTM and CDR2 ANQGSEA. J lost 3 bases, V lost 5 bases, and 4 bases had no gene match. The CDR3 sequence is CSVQGQIKNIQYF. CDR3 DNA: TGCAGCGTTCAGGGACAGATCAAAAACATTCAGTACTTC.

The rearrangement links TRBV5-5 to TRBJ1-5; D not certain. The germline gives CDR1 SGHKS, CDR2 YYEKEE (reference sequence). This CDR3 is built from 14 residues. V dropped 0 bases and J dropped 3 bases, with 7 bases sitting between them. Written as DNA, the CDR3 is TGTGCCAGCAGCTTGGGTGCGGACAATCAGCCCCAGCATTTT. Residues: CASSLGADNQPQHF.

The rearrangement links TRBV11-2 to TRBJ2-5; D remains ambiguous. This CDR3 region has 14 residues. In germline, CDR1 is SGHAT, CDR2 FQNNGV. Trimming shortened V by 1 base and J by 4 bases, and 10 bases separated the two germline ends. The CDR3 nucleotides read TGTGCCAGCAGCTTAGCACACAGCATAGAGACCCAGTACTTC. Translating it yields CASSLAHSIETQYF. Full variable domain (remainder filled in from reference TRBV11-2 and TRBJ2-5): EAGVAQSPRYKIIEKRQSVAFWCNPISGHATLYWYQQILGQGPKLLIQFQNNGVVDDSQLPKDRFSAERLKGVDSTLKIQPAKLEDSAVYLCASSLAHSIETQYFGPGTRLLVL.

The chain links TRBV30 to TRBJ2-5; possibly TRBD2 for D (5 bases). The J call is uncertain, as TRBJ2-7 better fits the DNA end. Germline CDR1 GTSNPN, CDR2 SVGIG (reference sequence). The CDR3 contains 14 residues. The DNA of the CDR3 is TGTGCCTGGAGCCTAGATGGAGGAACCTACGAGCAGTACTTC. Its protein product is CAWSLDGGTYEQYF.